This passage covers 10 T cell receptor beta chains from one sample sequenced in a study of blood T cells in healthy people across ages. Using a J-beta primer mix together with a sample-barcoded 5' primer, a second PCR was run for roughly 6 to 12 cycles. TCRdb itself ran the 5' RACE reads through MiXCR, one entry per CDR3 protein. This table holds about 800,000 distinct CDR3 sequences, about three fifths found once. The sample comprised blood. The receptors derive from a man aged 25-45 years in good health.

V is TRBV12-3 or TRBV12-4 and J is TRBJ1-5; 7 bases align to TRBD1. V lost 5 bases and J lost 0; bases outside the gene matches: 7. The CDR3 has 16 amino acids. Written as DNA, the CDR3 is TGTGCCAGCAGTGGGGACAGACTTAATAGCAATCAGCCCCAGCATTTT. Amino acid sequence: CASSGDRLNSNQPQHF.

This clonotype was detected only a few times. The chain couples TRBV2 to TRBJ2-1, with D perhaps matching TRBD2 (6 bases). Germline V lookup: CDR1 SNHLY, CDR2 FYNNEI. The CDR3 is made up of 13 amino acids. Trimming removed 11 bases at V and 0 bases at J, with 11 bases between. The CDR3 bases are TGTGCCGGAGGGCGGGACTCCTACAATGAGCAGTTCTTC. Its protein product is CAGGRDSYNEQFF.

The V call is TRBV4-2, the J call TRBJ2-1; D may be TRBD2 (5 bases). This CDR3 is 15 amino acids long. The V end was cut by 3 bases, the J end by 3 bases, with 12 bases between. CDR1 and CDR2 from the germline V gene are LGHNA and YNFKEQ. CDR3 sequence reads: CASSQAAGGYNEQFF. DNA of the CDR3: TGTGCCAGCAGCCAGGCCGCAGGAGGCTACAATGAGCAGTTCTTC.

This chain joins TRBV6-5 and TRBJ1-2; D gene unclear. The CDR3 totals 12 residues. Germline-derived CDR1 and CDR2 are MNHEY and SVGAGI. Trimming stripped 6 bases from V and 0 bases from J, with 5 bases between. Here the CDR3 DNA reads TGTGCCAGCAGGGAGGCTAACTATGGCTACACCTTC. Amino acid sequence: CASREANYGYTF.

Concerning this clonotype itself: A much more abundant neighbour one base away suggests this may be a read error. This rearrangement joins TRBV6-1 to TRBJ2-7; TRBD1 is a possible D gene (5 bases). The DNA end lines up better with TRBJ2-5; the J call may be wrong. The CDR3 loop spans 14 amino acids. Germline CDR1 reads MNHNS; CDR2 reads SASEGT. Here the CDR3 reads CDSSDAGNLETQYF. As DNA, the CDR3 is TGTGACAGCAGTGATGCAGGGAATTTAGAGACCCAGTACTTC.

The chain carries TRBV12-3 or TRBV12-4 and TRBJ1-2, with 8 bases lining up with TRBD1. V dropped 7 bases and J dropped 7; count of bases not matched to a gene: 14. The CDR3 is 15 amino acids. CDR3 coding DNA: TGTGCCAGCATCCCGGGAGACAGGGGTCGAAGTGGCTACACCTTC. This sequence encodes CASIPGDRGRSGYTF.

The rearrangement links TRBV20-1 to TRBJ1-2; possibly TRBD1 for D (5 bases). CDR1 DFQATT and CDR2 SNEGSKA come from the germline V gene (reference sequence). The CDR3 has 13 amino acids. Trimming stripped 6 bases from V and 7 bases from J, with 18 bases between. The CDR3 region has the DNA TGCAGTGCCAATAAATACGGGACGGTTGGCTACACCTTC. Translated, it gives CSANKYGTVGYTF.

The chain carries TRBV27 and TRBJ2-7, with TRBD2 matching over 10 bases. The DNA end is a closer match to TRBJ2-5, so the J assignment may be wrong. This CDR3 contains 14 residues. CDR1 and CDR2 (germline): MNHEY, SMNVEV (reference sequence). In DNA form, the CDR3 reads TGTGCCAGTCCCCCGGGACTAGCGAGGGAGACCCAGTACTTC. Its protein product is CASPPGLARETQYF.

This chain joins TRBV5-1 and TRBJ2-6; 11 bases line up with TRBD2. V lost 4 bases, J lost 0 bases, and 9 bases stayed unmatched. CDR1 SGHRS and CDR2 YFSETQ come from the germline V gene. The CDR3 sequence is 19 residues long. In DNA form, the CDR3 reads TGCGCCAGCAGCATATCCGGGACTAGCGGTTTCTCTGGGGCCAACGTCCTGACTTTC. Encoded protein: CASSISGTSGFSGANVLTF.

The chain has TRBV15 and TRBJ2-7; no firm D call. There are 13 residues in the CDR3. Trimming pared 5 bases from V and 0 bases from J, leaving 8 bases between. Germline V CDR1 and CDR2: LNHNV, YYDKDF (reference sequence). CDR3 in DNA: TGTGCCACCAGCCCGCCCGACTCCTACGAGCAGTACTTC. This sequence encodes CATSPPDSYEQYF. The whole variable domain, remainder taken from reference TRBV15 and TRBJ2-7, is DAMVIQNPRYQVTQFGKPVTLSCSQTLNHNVMYWYQQKSSQAPKLLFHYYDKDFNNEADTPDNFQSRRPNTSFCFLDIRSPGLGDTAMYLCATSPPDSYEQYFGPGTRLTVT.